This T cell receptor (beta chain) comes out of a study of blood T cell repertoires in COVID-19. Sequencing used immunoSEQ multiplex PCR; TCRdb keeps in-frame clones, though not all of them. The sample shows 150,000 or so clones, about 80% of them seen only once. This clone was counted once. The germline V and J ends were trimmed by 6 bases and 6 bases, with 18 bases remaining between them. Germline values: CDR1 LNHDA, CDR2 SQIVND (reference sequence). The CDR3 sequence is 15 residues long. J is TRBJ2-1 and V is TRBV19; TRBD1 might be the D (6 bases). The sample was peripheral blood. This receptor was taken from a human donor in a cohort sampled during active COVID-19. The CDR3 spells CASSFTGIRANEQFF. The CDR3 DNA follows: TGTGCCAGTAGCTTTACAGGGATTAGGGCCAATGAGCAGTTCTTC.